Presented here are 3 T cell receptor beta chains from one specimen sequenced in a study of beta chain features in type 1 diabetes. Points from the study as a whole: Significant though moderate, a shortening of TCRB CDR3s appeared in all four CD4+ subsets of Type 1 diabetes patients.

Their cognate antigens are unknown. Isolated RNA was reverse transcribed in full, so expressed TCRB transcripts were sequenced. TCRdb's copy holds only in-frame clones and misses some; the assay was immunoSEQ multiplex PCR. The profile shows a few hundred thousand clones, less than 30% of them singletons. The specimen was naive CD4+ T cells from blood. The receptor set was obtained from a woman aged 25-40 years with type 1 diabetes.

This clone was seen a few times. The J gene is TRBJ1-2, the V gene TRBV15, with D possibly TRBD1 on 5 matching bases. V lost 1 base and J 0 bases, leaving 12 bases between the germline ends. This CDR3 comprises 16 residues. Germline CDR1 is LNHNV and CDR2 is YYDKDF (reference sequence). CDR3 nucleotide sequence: TGTGCCACCAGCAGAGGACAGCCGCCTACTAACTATGGCTACACCTTC. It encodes CATSRGQPPTNYGYTF.

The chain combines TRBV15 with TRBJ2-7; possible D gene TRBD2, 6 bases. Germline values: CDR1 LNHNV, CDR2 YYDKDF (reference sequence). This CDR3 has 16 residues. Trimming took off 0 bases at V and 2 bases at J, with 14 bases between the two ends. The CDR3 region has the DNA TGTGCCACCAGCAGAGATCTCACTAGCCGAACCTACGAGCAGTACTTC. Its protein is CATSRDLTSRTYEQYF. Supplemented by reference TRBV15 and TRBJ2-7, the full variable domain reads DAMVIQNPRYQVTQFGKPVTLSCSQTLNHNVMYWYQQKSSQAPKLLFHYYDKDFNNEADTPDNFQSRRPNTSFCFLDIRSPGLGDTAMYLCATSRDLTSRTYEQYFGPGTRLTVT.

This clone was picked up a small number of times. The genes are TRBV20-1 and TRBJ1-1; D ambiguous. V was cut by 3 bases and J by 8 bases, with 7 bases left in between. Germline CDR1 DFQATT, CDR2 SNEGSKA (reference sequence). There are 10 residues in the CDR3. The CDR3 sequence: CSASSLEAFF. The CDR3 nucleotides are TGCAGTGCTAGCTCCCTAGAAGCTTTCTTT.